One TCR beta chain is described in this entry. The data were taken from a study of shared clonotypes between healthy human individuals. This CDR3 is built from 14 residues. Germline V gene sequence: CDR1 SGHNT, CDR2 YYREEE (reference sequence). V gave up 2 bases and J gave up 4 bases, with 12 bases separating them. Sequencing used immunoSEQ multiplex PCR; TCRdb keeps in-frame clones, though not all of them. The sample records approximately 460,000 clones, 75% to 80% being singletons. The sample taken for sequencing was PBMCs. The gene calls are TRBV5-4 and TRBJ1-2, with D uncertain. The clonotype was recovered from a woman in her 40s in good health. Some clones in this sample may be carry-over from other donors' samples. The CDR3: CASSLLGSGYGYTF. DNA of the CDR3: TGTGCCAGCAGCTTACTGGGGTCGGGCTATGGCTACACCTTC.